This T cell receptor (beta chain) was captured by sequencing in a study of cytomegalovirus exposure and HLA in healthy donors. Study-wide results and caveats: Later work showed greater clonal expansion in HLA-associated TCR beta chains than in equally common others. Reported results showed that the classifier diagnosed cytomegalovirus status with high specificity and sensitivity.

From germline, CDR1 is MNHNY and CDR2 SVGAGI (reference sequence). The CDR3 covers 15 residues. Losses at the gene ends were 8 bases for V and 2 bases for J; bases not matched to a gene: 10. Amplification used 60 Vbeta primers and 13 Jbeta primers. This table comes from immunoSEQ multiplex PCR, and its TCRdb copy is limited to in-frame clones, with some not included. The sample records approximately 120,000 clones, under 90% being singletons. This clone was found a few times. Its matching antigen is unknown. Other DNA sequences in the sample encode the same CDR3. This clonotype was obtained from a young woman in good health and CMV-seronegative. The rearrangement joins TRBV6-6 to TRBJ2-3; 7 bases are a match to TRBD2. The sequenced sample consisted of PBMCs. The CDR3, as DNA: TGTGCCAGCGCCGAGGCTAGCGGCTACACAGATACGCAGTATTTT. Protein sequence: CASAEASGYTDTQYF.